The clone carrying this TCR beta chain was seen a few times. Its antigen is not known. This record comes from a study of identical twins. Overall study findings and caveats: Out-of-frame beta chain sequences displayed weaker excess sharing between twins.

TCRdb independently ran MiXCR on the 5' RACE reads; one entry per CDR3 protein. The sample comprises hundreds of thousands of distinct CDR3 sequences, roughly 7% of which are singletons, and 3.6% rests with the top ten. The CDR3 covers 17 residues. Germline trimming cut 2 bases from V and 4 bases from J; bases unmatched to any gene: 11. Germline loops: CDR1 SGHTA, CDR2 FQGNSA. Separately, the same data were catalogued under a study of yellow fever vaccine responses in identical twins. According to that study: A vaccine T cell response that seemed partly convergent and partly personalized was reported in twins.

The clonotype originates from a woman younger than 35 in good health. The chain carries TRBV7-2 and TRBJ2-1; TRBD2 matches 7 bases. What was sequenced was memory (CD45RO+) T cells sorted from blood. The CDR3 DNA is TGTGCCAGCAGCTTAAAAAGACCGGGACTAATTTACAATGAGCAGTTCTTC. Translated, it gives CASSLKRPGLIYNEQFF.